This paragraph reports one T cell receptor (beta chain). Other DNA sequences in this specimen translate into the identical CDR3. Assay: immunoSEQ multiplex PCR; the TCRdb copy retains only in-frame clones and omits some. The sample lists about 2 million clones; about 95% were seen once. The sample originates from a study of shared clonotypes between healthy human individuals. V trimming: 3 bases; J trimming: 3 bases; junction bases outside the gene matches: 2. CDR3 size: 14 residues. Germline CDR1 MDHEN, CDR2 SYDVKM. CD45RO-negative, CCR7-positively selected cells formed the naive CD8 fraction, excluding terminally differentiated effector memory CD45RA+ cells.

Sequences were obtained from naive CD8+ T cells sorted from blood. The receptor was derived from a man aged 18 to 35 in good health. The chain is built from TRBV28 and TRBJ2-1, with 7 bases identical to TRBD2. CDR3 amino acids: CASSFRGVYNEQFF. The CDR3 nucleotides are TGTGCCAGCAGTTTCCGGGGGGTCTACAATGAGCAGTTCTTC.